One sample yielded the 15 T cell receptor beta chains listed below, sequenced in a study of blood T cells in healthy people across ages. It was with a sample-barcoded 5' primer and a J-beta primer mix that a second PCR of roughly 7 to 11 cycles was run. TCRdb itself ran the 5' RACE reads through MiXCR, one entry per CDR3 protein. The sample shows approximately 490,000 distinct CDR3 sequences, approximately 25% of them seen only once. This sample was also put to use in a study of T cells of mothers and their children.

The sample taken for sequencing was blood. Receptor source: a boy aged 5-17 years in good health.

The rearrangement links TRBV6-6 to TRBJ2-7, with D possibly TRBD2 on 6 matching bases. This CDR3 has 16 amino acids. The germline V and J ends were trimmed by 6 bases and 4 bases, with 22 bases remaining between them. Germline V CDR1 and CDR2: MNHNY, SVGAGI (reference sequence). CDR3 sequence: CASSPGLGGSGYEQYF. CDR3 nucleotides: TGTGCCAGCAGCCCGGGACTGGGCGGTAGCGGTTACGAGCAGTACTTC.

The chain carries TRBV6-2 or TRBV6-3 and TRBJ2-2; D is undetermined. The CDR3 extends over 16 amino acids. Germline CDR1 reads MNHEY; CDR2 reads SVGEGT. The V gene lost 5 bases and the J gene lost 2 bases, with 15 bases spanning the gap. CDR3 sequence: CASSVSWNINTGELFF. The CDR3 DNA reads TGTGCCAGCAGTGTATCATGGAACATTAACACCGGGGAGCTGTTTTTT.

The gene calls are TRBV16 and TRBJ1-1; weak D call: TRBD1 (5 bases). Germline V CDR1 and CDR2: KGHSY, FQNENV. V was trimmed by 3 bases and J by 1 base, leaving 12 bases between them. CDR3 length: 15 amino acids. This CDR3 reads CASSHTQGPNTEAFF. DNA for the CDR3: TGTGCCAGCAGCCATACTCAGGGACCGAACACTGAAGCTTTCTTT.

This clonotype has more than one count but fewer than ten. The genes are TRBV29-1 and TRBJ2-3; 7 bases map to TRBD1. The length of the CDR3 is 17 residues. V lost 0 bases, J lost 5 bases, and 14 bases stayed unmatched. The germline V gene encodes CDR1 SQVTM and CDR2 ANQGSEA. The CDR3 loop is CSVEELMPQGIGDTQYF. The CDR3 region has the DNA TGCAGCGTTGAAGAATTGATGCCACAGGGGATTGGAGATACGCAGTATTTT.

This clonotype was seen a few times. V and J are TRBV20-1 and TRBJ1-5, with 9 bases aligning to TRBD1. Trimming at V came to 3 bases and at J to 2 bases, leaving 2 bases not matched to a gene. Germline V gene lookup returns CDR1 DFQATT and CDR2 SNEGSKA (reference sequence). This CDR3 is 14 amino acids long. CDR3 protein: CSASWDRGNQPQHF. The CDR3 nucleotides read TGCAGTGCTAGTTGGGACAGGGGCAATCAGCCCCAGCATTTT.

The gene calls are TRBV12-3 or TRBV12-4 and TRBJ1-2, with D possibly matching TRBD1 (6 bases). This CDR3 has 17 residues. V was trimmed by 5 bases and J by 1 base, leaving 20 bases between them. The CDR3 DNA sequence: TGTGCCAGCAGTCTCCGACCTAGGACAGCCGATAACTATGGCTACACCTTC. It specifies CASSLRPRTADNYGYTF.

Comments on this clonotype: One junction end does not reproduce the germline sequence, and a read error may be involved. CDR3 protein: CSALRILGTVTQYF. For the CDR3, the DNA is TGCAGTGCTTTGCGGATTTTGGGGACAGTTACGCAGTATTTT. The V gene is TRBV20-1, the J gene TRBJ2-3, with 7 bases fitting TRBD1. Germline CDR1 is DFQATT and CDR2 is SNEGSKA (reference sequence). The CDR3 contains 14 residues.

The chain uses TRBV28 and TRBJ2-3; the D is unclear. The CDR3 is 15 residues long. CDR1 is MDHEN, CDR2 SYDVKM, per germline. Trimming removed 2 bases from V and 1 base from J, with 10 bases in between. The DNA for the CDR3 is TGTGCCAGCAGTTTACCCTTAGGAGGCACAGATACGCAGTATTTT. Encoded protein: CASSLPLGGTDTQYF.

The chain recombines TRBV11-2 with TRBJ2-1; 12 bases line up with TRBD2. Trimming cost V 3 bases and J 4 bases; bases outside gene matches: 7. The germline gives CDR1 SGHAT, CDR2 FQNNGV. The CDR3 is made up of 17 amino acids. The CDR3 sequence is CASSFLTSGRSYNEQFF. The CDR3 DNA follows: TGTGCCAGCAGCTTCCTAACTAGCGGGAGGTCATACAATGAGCAGTTCTTC. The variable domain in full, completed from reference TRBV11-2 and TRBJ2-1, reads EAGVAQSPRYKIIEKRQSVAFWCNPISGHATLYWYQQILGQGPKLLIQFQNNGVVDDSQLPKDRFSAERLKGVDSTLKIQPAKLEDSAVYLCASSFLTSGRSYNEQFFGPGTRLTVL.

The CDR3 protein is CASSPSISGNTIYF. CDR3 nucleotides: TGTGCCAGCAGCCCGAGTATATCCGGAAACACCATATATTTT. The V call is TRBV7-9, the J call TRBJ1-3, with D unclear. V shed 5 bases and J shed 4 bases, with 12 bases lying between them. CDR1 and CDR2 (germline): SEHNR, FQNEAQ (reference sequence). This CDR3 spans 14 amino acids.

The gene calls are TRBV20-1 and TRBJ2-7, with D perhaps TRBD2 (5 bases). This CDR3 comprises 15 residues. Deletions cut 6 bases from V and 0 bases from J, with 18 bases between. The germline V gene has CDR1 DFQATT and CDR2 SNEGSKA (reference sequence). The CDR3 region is CSAVDGSLSSYEQYF. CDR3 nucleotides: TGCAGTGCCGTGGATGGGAGCCTTAGCTCCTACGAGCAGTACTTC.

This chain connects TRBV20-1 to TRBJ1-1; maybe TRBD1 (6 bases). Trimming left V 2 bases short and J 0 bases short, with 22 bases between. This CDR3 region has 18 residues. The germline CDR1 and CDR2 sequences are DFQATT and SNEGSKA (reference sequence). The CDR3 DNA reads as TGCAGTGCTAGACATTGGGGCCTTGGGGGGCGTTTGAACACTGAAGCTTTCTTT. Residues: CSARHWGLGGRLNTEAFF.

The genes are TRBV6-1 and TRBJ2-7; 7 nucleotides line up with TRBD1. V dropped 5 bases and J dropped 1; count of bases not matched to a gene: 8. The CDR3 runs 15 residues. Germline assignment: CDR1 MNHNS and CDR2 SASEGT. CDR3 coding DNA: TGTGCCAGCAGTTATCAGCCGGGACAGTCCTACGAGCAGTACTTC. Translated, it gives CASSYQPGQSYEQYF.

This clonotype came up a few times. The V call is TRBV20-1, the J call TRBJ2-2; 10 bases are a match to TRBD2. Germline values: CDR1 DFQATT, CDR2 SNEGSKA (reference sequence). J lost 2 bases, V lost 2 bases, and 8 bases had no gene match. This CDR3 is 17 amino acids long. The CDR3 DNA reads TGCAGTGCTAGACTAGGGACTAGCGAGATTAACACCGGGGAGCTGTTTTTT. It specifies CSARLGTSEINTGELFF.

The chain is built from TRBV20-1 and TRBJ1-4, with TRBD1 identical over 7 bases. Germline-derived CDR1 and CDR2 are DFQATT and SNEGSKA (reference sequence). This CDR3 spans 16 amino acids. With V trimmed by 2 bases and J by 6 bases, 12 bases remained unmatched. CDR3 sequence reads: CSARTGPGGLHEKLFF. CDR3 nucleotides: TGCAGTGCTAGAACGGGTCCAGGGGGGCTCCATGAAAAACTGTTTTTT.